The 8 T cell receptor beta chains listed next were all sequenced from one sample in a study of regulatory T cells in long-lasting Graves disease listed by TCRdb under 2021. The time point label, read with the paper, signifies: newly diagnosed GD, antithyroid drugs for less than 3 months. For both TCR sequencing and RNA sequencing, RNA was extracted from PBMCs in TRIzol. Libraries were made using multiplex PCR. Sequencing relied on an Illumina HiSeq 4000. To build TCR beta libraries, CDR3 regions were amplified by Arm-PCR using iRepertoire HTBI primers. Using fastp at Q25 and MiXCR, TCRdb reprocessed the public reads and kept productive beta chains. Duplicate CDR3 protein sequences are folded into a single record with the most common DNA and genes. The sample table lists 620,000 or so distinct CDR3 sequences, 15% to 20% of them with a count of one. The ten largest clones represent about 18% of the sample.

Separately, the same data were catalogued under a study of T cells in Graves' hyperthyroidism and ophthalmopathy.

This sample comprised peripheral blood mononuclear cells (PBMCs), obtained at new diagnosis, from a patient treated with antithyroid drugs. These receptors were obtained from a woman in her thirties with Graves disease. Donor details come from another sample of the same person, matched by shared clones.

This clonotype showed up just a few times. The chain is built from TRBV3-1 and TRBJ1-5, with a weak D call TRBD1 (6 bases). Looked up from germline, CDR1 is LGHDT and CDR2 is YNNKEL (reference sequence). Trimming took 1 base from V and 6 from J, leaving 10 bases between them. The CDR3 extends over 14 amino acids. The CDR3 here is CASSQAGAGQPQHF. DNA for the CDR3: TGTGCCAGCAGCCAAGCGGGGGCGGGTCAGCCCCAGCATTTT.

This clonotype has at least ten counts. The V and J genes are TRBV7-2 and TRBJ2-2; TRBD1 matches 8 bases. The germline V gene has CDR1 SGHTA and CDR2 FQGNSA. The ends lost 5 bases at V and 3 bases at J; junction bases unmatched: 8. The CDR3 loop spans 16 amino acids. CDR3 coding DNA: TGTGCCAGCAGCGTACAGGGGGGAGTAGACACCGGGGAGCTGTTTTTT. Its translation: CASSVQGGVDTGELFF.

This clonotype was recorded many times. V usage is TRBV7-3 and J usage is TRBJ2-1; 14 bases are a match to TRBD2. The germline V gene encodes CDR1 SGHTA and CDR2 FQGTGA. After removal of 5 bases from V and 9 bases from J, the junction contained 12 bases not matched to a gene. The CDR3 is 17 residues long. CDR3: CASSENPGLAGDAEQFF. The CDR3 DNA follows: TGTGCCAGCAGCGAAAATCCGGGACTAGCGGGAGACGCTGAGCAGTTCTTC.

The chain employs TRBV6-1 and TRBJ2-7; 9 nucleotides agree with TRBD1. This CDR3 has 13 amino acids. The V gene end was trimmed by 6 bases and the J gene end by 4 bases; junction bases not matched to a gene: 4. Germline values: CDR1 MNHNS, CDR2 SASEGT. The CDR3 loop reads CASRRQGVYEQYF. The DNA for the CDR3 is TGTGCCAGCAGGCGACAGGGGGTTTACGAGCAGTACTTC.

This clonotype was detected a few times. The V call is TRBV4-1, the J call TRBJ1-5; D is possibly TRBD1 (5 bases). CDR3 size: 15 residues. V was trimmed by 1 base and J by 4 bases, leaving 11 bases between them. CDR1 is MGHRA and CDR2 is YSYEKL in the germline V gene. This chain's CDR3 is CASSQVDRDNQPQHF. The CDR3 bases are TGCGCCAGCAGCCAAGTCGACAGAGATAATCAGCCCCAGCATTTT.

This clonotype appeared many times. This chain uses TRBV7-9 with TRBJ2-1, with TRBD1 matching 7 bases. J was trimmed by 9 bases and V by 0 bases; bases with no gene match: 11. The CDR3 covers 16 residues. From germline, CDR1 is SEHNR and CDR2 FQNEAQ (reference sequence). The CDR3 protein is CASSLASGTAFGEQFF. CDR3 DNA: TGTGCCAGCAGCTTAGCCTCCGGGACAGCTTTTGGTGAGCAGTTCTTC.

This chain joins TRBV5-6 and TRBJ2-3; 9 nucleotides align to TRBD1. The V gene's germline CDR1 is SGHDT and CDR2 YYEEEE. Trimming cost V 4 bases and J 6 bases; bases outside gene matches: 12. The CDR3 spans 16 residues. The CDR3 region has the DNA TGTGCCAGCAGCGCCTATTCCGGGACAGGGAGGGATACGCAGTATTTT. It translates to CASSAYSGTGRDTQYF.

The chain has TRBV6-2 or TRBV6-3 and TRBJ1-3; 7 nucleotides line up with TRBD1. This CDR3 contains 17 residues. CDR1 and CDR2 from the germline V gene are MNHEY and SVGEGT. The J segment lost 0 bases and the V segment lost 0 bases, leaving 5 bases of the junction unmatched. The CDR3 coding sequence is TGTGCCAGCAGTTACTCCAACAGGGGCCACTCTGGAAACACCATATATTTT. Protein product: CASSYSNRGHSGNTIYF.